This T cell receptor beta chain originates from a study of blood T cells in healthy people across ages. This CDR3 spans 12 amino acids. The germline V and J ends were trimmed by 10 bases and 2 bases, with 12 bases remaining between them. In this sample, this clonotype turned up many times. A second PCR of about 6 to 12 cycles used a sample-barcoded 5' primer and a J-beta primer mix. Each CDR3 protein gets one entry after TCRdb re-called the 5' RACE reads with MiXCR. The sample has more than 900,000 distinct CDR3 sequences, roughly 29% seen once; the top ten hold approximately 10%. The data were also submitted as part of a second study, on T cells of mothers and their children.

The receptor was derived from a woman aged 40 to 49 in good health. The genes are TRBV12-3 or TRBV12-4 and TRBJ2-7; D uncertain. Specimen: blood. The CDR3 nucleotides read TGTGCCACGTCAGCCCAGACCTACGAGCAGTACTTC. Amino acid sequence: CATSAQTYEQYF.